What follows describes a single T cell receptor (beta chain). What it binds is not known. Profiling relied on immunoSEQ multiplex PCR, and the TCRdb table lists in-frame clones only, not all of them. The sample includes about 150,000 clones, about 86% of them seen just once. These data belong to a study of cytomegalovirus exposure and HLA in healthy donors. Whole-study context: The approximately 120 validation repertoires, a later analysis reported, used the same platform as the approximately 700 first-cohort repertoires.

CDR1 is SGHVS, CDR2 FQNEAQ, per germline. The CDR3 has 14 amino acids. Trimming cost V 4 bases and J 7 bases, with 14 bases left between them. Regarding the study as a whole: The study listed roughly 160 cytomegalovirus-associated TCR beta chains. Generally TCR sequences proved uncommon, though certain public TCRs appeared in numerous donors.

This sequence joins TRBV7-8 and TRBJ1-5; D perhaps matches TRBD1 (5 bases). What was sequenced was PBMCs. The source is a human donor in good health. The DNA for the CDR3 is TGTGCCAGCAGCTGGGACTCCTCTAGGCAGCCCCAGCATTTT. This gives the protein CASSWDSSRQPQHF.